This TCR beta chain emerged from a study of T-cell reconstitution after alpha-beta-depleted transplantation in children. This clonotype has more than one count but fewer than ten. Trimming shortened V by 6 bases and J by 7 bases, and 14 bases separated the two germline ends. Per the germline V gene, CDR1 is SGDLS and CDR2 is YYNGEE. This CDR3 has 13 residues. TCRbeta library preparation incorporated unique molecular identifiers. TCRdb re-called the PCR reads with MiXCR, one entry per CDR3 protein. The table records about 360,000 distinct CDR3 sequences, 13% of them present only once. This specimen consisted of PBMCs, obtained from the stem cell graft. The V call is TRBV9, the J call TRBJ1-5, with D tentatively TRBD1 (6 bases). The origin of this receptor is a human donor who donated a stem cell graft to a child with Fanconi anemia. CDR3 protein: CASNNGGGQPQHF. In DNA, the CDR3 is TGTGCCAGCAATAATGGGGGCGGCCAGCCCCAGCATTTT.